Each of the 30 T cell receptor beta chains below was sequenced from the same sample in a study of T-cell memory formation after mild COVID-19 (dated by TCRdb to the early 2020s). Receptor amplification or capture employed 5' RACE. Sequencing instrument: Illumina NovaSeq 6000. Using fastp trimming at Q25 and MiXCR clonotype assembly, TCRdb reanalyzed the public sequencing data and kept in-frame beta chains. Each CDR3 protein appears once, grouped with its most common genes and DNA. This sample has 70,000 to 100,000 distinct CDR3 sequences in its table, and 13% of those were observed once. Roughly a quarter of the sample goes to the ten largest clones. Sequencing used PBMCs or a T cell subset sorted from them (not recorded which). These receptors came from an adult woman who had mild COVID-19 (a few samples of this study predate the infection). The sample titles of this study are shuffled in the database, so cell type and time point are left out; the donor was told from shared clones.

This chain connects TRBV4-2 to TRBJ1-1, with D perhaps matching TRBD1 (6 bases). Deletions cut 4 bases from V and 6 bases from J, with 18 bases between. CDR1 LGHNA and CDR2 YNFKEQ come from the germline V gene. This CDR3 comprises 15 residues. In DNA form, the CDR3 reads TGTGCCAGCAGCCCTCAAACCCGGGACACTCCTGAAGCTTTCTTT. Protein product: CASSPQTRDTPEAFF.

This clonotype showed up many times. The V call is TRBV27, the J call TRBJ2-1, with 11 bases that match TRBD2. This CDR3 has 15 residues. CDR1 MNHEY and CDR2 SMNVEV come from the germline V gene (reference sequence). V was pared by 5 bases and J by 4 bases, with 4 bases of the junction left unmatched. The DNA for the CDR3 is TGTGCCAGCAGTCCCGGGACTAGCGGTTACAATGAGCAGTTCTTC. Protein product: CASSPGTSGYNEQFF.

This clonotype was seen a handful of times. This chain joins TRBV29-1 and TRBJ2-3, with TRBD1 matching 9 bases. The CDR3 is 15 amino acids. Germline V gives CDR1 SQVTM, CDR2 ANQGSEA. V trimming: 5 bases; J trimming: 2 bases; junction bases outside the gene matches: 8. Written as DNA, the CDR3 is TGCAGCGTTCAATACCGGGACAGGGCCACAGATACGCAGTATTTT. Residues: CSVQYRDRATDTQYF.

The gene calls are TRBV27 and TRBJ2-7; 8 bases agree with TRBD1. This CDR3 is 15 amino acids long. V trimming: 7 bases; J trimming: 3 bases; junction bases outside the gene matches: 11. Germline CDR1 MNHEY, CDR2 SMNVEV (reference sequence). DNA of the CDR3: TGTGCCAGCACCCCCGAGCCGGGACAGGTCTACGAGCAGTACTTC. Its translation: CASTPEPGQVYEQYF.

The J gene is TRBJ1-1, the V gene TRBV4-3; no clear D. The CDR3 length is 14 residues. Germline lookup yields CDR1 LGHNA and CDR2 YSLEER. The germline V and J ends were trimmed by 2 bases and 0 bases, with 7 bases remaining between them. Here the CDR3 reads CASSQTVMNTEAFF. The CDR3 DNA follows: TGCGCCAGCAGCCAAACAGTAATGAACACTGAAGCTTTCTTT.

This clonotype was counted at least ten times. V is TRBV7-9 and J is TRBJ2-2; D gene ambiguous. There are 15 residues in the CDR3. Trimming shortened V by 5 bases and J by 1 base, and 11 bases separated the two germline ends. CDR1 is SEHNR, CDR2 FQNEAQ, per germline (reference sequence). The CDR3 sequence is CASSPAQKNTGELFF. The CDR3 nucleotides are TGTGCCAGCAGCCCGGCGCAGAAGAACACCGGGGAGCTGTTTTTT.

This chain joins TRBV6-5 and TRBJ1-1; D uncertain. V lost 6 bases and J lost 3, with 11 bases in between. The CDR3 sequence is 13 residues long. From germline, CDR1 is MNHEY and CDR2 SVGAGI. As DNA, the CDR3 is TGTGCCAGCAGCGCCATTCCGGACACTGAAGCTTTCTTT. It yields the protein CASSAIPDTEAFF.

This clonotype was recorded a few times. The CDR3 DNA reads TGTGCCAGCAGCTCACAGGCTCGCGAGCAGTACTTC. Translating gives CASSSQAREQYF. The V and J genes are TRBV13 and TRBJ2-7; the D gene is possibly TRBD1 (5 bases). V dropped 4 bases and J dropped 6 bases, with 10 bases sitting between them. Germline V gene data show CDR1 as PRHDT and CDR2 as FYEKMQ (reference sequence). This CDR3 is 12 amino acids long.

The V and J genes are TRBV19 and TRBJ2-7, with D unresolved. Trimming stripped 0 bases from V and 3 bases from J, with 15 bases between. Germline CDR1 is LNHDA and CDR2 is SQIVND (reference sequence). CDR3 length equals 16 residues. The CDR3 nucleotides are TGTGCCAGTAGTATAGATCAAAGAGACTCTTTCTACGAGCAGTACTTC. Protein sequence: CASSIDQRDSFYEQYF.

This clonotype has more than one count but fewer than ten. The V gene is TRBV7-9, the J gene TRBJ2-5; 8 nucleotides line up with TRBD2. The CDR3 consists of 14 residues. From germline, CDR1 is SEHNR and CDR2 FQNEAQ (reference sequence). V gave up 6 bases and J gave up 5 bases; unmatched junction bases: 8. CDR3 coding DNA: TGTGCCAGCAGGCCGGGGGGGTCCTGGGAGACCCAGTACTTC. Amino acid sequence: CASRPGGSWETQYF.

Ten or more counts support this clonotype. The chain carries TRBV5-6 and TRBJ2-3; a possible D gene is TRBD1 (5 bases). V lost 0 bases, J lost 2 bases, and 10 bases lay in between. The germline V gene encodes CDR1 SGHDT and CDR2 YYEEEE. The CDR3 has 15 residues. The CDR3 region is CASSLGTGYTDTQYF. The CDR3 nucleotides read TGTGCCAGCAGCTTGGGAACAGGATACACAGATACGCAGTATTTT.

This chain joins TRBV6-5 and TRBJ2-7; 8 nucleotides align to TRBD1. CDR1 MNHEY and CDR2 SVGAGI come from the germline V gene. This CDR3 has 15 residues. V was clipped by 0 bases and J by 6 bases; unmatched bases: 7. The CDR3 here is CASSYSSGQGGEQYF. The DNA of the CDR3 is TGTGCCAGCAGTTACTCCTCAGGACAGGGAGGCGAGCAGTACTTC.

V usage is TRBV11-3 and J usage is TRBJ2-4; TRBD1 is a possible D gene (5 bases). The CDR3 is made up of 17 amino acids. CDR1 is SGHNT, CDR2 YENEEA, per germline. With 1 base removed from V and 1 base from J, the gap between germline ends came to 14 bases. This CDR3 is CASSLGVWGIAKNIQYF. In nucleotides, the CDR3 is TGTGCCAGCAGCTTAGGAGTTTGGGGCATTGCCAAAAACATTCAGTACTTC.

The CDR3 DNA sequence: TGCAGCGTTGAAGATCTTTGGGAGGGATCTAACAATGAGCAGTTCTTC. Translated, it gives CSVEDLWEGSNNEQFF. This chain links TRBV29-1 with TRBJ2-1; 7 positions match TRBD2. Germline V lookup: CDR1 SQVTM, CDR2 ANQGSEA. The V and J ends lost 0 bases and 5 bases, in that order; junction bases with no gene match: 10. CDR3 length equals 16 residues.

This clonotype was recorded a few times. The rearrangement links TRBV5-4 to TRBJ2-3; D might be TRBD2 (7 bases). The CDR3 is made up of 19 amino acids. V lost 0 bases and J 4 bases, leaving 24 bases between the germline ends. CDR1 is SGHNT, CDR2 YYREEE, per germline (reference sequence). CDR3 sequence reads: CASSLVLLVGGGPPDTQYF. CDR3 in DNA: TGTGCCAGCAGCTTGGTTCTCTTGGTAGGGGGAGGGCCCCCAGATACGCAGTATTTT.

The CDR3 here is CASSPREVVPFSEEETQYF. The CDR3 DNA reads TGTGCCAGCAGTCCCCGAGAAGTAGTGCCCTTTAGCGAAGAAGAGACCCAGTACTTC. V usage is TRBV12-3 or TRBV12-4 and J usage is TRBJ2-5; TRBD2 might be the D (5 bases). V dropped 5 bases and J dropped 3 bases, with 28 bases sitting between them. The CDR3 length is 19 residues.

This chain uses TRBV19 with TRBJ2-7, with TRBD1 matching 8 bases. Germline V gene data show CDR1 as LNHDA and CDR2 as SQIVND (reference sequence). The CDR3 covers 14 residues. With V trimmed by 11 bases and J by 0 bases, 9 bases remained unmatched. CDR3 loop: CASSRTGNSYEQYF. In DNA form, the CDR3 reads TGTGCCTCCAGTAGGACAGGGAACTCCTACGAGCAGTACTTC.

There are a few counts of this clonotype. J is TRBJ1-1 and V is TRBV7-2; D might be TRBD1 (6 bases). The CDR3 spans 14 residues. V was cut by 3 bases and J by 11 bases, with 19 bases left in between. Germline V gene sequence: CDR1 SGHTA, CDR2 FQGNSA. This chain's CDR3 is CASSLPGRTVGAFF. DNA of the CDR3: TGTGCCAGCAGCTTGCCCGGACGGACAGTCGGGGCTTTCTTT. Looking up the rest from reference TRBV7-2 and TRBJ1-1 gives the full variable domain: GAGVSQSPSNKVTEKGKDVELRCDPISGHTALYWYRQSLGQGLEFLIYFQGNSAPDKSGLPSDRFSAERTGGSVSTLTIQRTQQEDSAVYLCASSLPGRTVGAFFGQGTRLTVV.

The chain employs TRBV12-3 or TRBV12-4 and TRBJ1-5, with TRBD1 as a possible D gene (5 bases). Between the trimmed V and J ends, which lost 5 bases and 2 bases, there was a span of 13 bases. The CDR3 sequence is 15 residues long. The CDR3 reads CASSTGLVGNQPQHF. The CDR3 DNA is TGTGCCAGCAGTACGGGACTTGTGGGCAATCAGCCCCAGCATTTT.

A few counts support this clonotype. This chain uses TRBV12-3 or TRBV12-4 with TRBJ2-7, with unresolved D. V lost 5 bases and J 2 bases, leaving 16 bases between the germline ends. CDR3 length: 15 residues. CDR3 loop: CASSTPQPTPYEQYF. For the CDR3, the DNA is TGTGCCAGCAGTACCCCCCAACCGACACCCTACGAGCAGTACTTC.

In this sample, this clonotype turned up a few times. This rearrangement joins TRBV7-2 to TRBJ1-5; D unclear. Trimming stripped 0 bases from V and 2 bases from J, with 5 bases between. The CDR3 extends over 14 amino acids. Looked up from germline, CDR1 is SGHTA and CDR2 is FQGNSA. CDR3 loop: CASSLALGNQPQHF. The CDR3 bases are TGTGCCAGCAGCTTAGCGTTGGGCAATCAGCCCCAGCATTTT.

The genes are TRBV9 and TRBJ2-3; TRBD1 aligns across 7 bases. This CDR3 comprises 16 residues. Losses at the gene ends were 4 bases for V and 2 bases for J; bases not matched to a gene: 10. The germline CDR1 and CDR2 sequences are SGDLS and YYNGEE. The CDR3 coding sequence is TGTGCCAGCAGCACACAATCGGGACAGATCACAGATACGCAGTATTTT. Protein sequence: CASSTQSGQITDTQYF. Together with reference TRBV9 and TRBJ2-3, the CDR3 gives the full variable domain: DSGVTQTPKHLITATGQRVTLRCSPRSGDLSVYWYQQSLDQGLQFLIQYYNGEERAKGNILERFSAQQFPDLHSELNLSSLELGDSALYFCASSTQSGQITDTQYFGPGTRLTVL.

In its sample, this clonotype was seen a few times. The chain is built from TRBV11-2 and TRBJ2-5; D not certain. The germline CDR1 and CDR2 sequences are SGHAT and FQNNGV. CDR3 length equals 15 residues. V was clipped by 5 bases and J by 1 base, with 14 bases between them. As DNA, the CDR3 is TGTGCCAGCAGCCCAAAATCGCCGCTCCAAGAGACCCAGTACTTC. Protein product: CASSPKSPLQETQYF.

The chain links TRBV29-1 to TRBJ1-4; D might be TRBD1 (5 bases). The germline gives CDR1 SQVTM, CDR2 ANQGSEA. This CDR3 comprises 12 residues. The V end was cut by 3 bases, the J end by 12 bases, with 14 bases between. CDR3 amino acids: CSVDLSGPELFF. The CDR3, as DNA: TGCAGCGTTGATCTCTCGGGGCCGGAACTGTTTTTT.

The CDR3 bases are TGTGCCAGCAGCGTAGGGACAGGGATTCAGCCCCAGCATTTT. It yields the protein CASSVGTGIQPQHF. This chain connects TRBV9 to TRBJ1-5; TRBD1 agrees at 8 bases. Losses at the gene ends were 0 bases for V and 6 bases for J; bases not matched to a gene: 2. CDR1 is SGDLS and CDR2 is YYNGEE in the germline V gene. The CDR3 has 14 residues.

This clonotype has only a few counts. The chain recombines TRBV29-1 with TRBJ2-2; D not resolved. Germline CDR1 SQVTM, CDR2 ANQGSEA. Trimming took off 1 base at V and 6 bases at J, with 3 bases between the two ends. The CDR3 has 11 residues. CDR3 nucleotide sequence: TGCAGCGTTGAAGGGCCCGGGGAGCTGTTTTTT. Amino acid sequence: CSVEGPGELFF.

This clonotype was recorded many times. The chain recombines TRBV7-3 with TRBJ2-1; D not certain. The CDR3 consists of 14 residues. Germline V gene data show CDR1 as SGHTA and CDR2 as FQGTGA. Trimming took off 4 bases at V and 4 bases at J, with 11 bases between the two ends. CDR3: CASSSLPPYNEQFF. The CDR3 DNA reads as TGTGCCAGCAGCTCCCTCCCCCCTTACAATGAGCAGTTCTTC.

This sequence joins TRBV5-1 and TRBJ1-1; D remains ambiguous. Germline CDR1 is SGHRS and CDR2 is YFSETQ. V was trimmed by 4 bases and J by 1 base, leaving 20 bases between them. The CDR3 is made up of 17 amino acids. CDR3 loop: CASSPPATGLKNTEAFF. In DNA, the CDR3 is TGCGCCAGCAGCCCGCCTGCCACCGGACTAAAGAACACTGAAGCTTTCTTT.

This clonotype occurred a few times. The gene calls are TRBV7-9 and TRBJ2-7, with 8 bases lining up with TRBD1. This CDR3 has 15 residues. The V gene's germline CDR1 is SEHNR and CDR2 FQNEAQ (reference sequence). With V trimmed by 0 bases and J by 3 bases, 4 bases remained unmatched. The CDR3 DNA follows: TGTGCCAGCAGCTTAGCCAGGGGGCTTCTCTACGAGCAGTACTTC. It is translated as CASSLARGLLYEQYF.

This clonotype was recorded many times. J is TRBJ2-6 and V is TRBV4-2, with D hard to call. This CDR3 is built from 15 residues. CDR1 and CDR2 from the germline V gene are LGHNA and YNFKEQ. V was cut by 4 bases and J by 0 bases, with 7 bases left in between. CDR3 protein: CASSLDYSGANVLTF. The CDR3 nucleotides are TGTGCCAGCAGCCTCGATTACTCTGGGGCCAACGTCCTGACTTTC.